What follows describes a single TCR beta chain. Its antigen is undetermined. The CDR3 is made up of 18 amino acids. V shed 7 bases and J shed 2 bases, with 25 bases lying between them. Germline V CDR1 and CDR2: MNHEY, SMNVEV (reference sequence). This sample was taken from a study of T cells in Graves' hyperthyroidism and ophthalmopathy. Study-level findings and limits: A model of 13 V-J pairs discriminated ophthalmopathy from stable hyperthyroidism.

Each diagnosis was grounded in clinical symptoms, serum thyroxine and TRAb, thyroid ultrasound, and orbital computed tomography. RNA transcripts were the template for amplifying TCR beta CDR3 regions. HTBI primers were employed in a first-round RT-PCR of the TCR CDR3. TCRdb ran MiXCR on the multiplex PCR reads and lists one entry per CDR3 protein. The sample consists of about 600,000 distinct CDR3 sequences, more than 15% of them appearing once. The sample consisted of blood. The rearrangement uses TRBV27 and TRBJ2-3, with D possibly TRBD2 on 6 matching bases. This receptor was identified in a woman in her thirties or forties with Graves' ophthalmopathy. CDR3 coding DNA: TGTGCCAGCACCCCTAGGGGTGGACGATTGCGGGACACAGATACGCAGTATTTT. This codes for CASTPRGGRLRDTDTQYF.